The present T cell receptor (beta chain) was sequenced within a study of blood T cell repertoires in COVID-19. Study-wide background: Acute and convalescent COVID-19 samples came from the United States, Italy and Spain. In each case, the material was cDNA or gDNA derived from T cells, B-cell-depleted T cells, or PBMCs.

CDR1 SGHRS and CDR2 YFSETQ come from the germline V gene. V gave up 3 bases and J gave up 7 bases; unmatched junction bases: 5. The CDR3 contains 13 residues. Cohort 3 recovery required two negative PCRs, clearance, or symptom resolution. Authors' methods: How many nucleated cells were present was estimated from reference gene primer amplification. The assay was immunoSEQ multiplex PCR, and TCRdb's table has in-frame clones only and misses some. V and J calls and clone size are as listed in that table; D and trimming were resolved from the DNA. The sample has roughly 300,000 clones, roughly 90% seen once.

The source of this sequence is a woman in her 30s who had recovered from COVID-19. Input material: PBMCs or T cells enriched from blood (not recorded which). This chain links TRBV5-1 with TRBJ2-7; 9 nucleotides align to TRBD1. The CDR3 region has the DNA TGCGCCAGCAGCTCAACAGACAGGGGGGAGCAGTACTTC. Protein sequence: CASSSTDRGEQYF.